The rows below give T cell receptor beta chains drawn from one sample of a study of CD8 T cells in ankylosing spondylitis. From the 5' RACE reads, TCRdb called clonotypes with MiXCR, one entry per CDR3 protein. The sample holds fewer than 650,000 distinct CDR3 sequences; 9.5% to 15% are singletons and the top ten take under 7.5%. The sequencing sample was made of blood, either unsorted or a sorted T cell fraction (not recorded which). Source of these receptors: a male donor with ankylosing spondylitis. CDR3s include the opening cysteine and the closing phenylalanine or tryptophan. The D gene is left open where the match is weak. Rows give clone size only sometimes, using once, few, many, or a class for an expanded clone.

TRBV19	NA	TRBJ2-2	NA	CASSIWARTNTGELFF	TGTGCCAGTAGTATTTGGGCCAGAACTAACACCGGGGAGCTGTTTTTT
TRBV27	NA	TRBJ2-2	many	CASSPTWRHGELFF	TGTGCCAGCAGTCCCACATGGAGGCACGGGGAGCTGTTTTTT
TRBV12-3/TRBV12-4	TRBD1	TRBJ1-2	NA	CACSFPPMQGGALYGYTF	TGTGCCTGCAGTTTCCCCCCCATGCAGGGGGGCGCCCTTTATGGCTACACCTTC
TRBV27	NA	TRBJ1-1	NA	CASSPMRVGTEAFF	TGTGCCAGCAGTCCCATGAGGGTAGGCACTGAAGCTTTCTTT
TRBV24-1	TRBD1	TRBJ1-2	few	CATSDSDRGLGGYTF	TGTGCCACCAGTGATTCGGACAGGGGTCTTGGTGGCTACACCTTC
TRBV7-2	NA	TRBJ1-5	many	CASSLMVDQPQHF	TGTGCCAGCAGCTTAATGGTCGATCAGCCCCAGCATTTT
TRBV29-1	TRBD1	TRBJ2-7	NA	CSVRTGAAYEQYF	TGCAGCGTGCGGACAGGGGCAGCCTACGAGCAGTACTTC
TRBV3-1	NA	TRBJ2-3	many	CASSQSQNRKNTQYF	TGTGCCAGCAGCCAATCCCAGAACAGGAAGAATACGCAGTATTTT
TRBV5-1	NA	TRBJ2-1	many	CASSLDPVGNEQFF	TGCGCCAGCAGCTTGGATCCCGTTGGCAATGAGCAGTTCTTC
TRBV20-1	TRBD1	TRBJ1-6	NA	CSAREGQGFSPLHF	TGCAGTGCTAGAGAGGGACAGGGGTTTTCACCCCTCCACTTT
TRBV19	NA	TRBJ1-5	NA	CASSEDSFNQPQHF	TGTGCCAGTAGTGAGGACAGCTTCAATCAGCCCCAGCATTTT